The 29 T cell receptor beta chains below come from one sample, sequenced in a study of T-cell memory formation after mild COVID-19. TCRdb reprocessed the 5' RACE reads via MiXCR and lists one record per CDR3 protein. The data show approximately 150,000 distinct CDR3 sequences, with 6% to 6.5% seen just once and about 1.9% held by the top ten. Sample: PBMCs or a T cell subset sorted from them (not recorded which). These receptor sequences come from an adult woman who had mild COVID-19 (a few samples of this study predate the infection). Cell type and time point are not known.

The sample holds many counts of this clonotype. The chain couples TRBV6-4 to TRBJ1-6, with a possible D match to TRBD1 (6 bases). Germline CDR1 and CDR2: MRHNA and SNTAGT. With 0 bases removed from V and 9 bases from J, the gap between germline ends came to 18 bases. This CDR3 spans 17 amino acids. CDR3 region: CASSDSPYSGVGSPLHF. Here the CDR3 DNA reads TGTGCCAGCAGTGACTCCCCTTATTCAGGGGTTGGTTCACCCCTCCACTTT.

This clonotype was seen repeatedly, ten times or more. This sequence joins TRBV7-9 and TRBJ2-6; no clear D gene. This CDR3 has 15 amino acids. Germline lookup yields CDR1 SEHNR and CDR2 FQNEAQ (reference sequence). Trimming took 1 base from V and 0 from J, leaving 4 bases between them. DNA for the CDR3: TGTGCCAGCAGCTTAGACCACTCTGGGGCCAACGTCCTGACTTTC. As protein: CASSLDHSGANVLTF.

There are a few counts of this clonotype. The rearrangement links TRBV20-1 to TRBJ1-5; maybe TRBD1 (5 bases). CDR3 size: 13 residues. Trimming left V 3 bases short and J 6 bases short, with 12 bases between. Germline assignment: CDR1 DFQATT and CDR2 SNEGSKA (reference sequence). CDR3 nucleotide sequence: TGCAGTGCTAGTATGGGGGGTGGTCAGCCCCAGCATTTT. This encodes CSASMGGGQPQHF.

This clonotype was found a few times. One end of the junction fails to match germline, which may point to a read error. The chain couples TRBV12-3 or TRBV12-4 to TRBJ2-7, with 10 nucleotides matching TRBD2. CDR3 length: 14 amino acids. Here the CDR3 reads CASRLAGGNYEQYF. CDR3 DNA sequence: TGTGCCAGCAGGTTAGCGGGAGGCAACTACGAGCAGTACTTC.

This clonotype appeared a few times. The J gene is TRBJ2-1, the V gene TRBV5-1; 11 nucleotides line up with TRBD2. With V trimmed by 4 bases and J by 4 bases, 7 bases remained unmatched. This CDR3 has 16 residues. CDR1 is SGHRS, CDR2 YFSETQ, per germline. The CDR3 is CASSPLAGGDYNEQFF. Written as DNA, the CDR3 is TGCGCCAGCAGCCCGTTAGCGGGGGGGGATTACAATGAGCAGTTCTTC.

This clonotype was seen a handful of times. The CDR3 reads CASSEQFPSTDTQYF. Written as DNA, the CDR3 is TGTGCCAGCAGTGAACAGTTCCCTAGCACAGATACGCAGTATTTT. This sequence joins TRBV2 and TRBJ2-3; no clear D gene. CDR3 length equals 15 residues. The germline V gene has CDR1 SNHLY and CDR2 FYNNEI. Deletions cut 2 bases from V and 0 bases from J, with 9 bases between.

Many counts were recorded for this clonotype. V usage is TRBV5-1 and J usage is TRBJ2-1; D not resolved. V was cut by 0 bases and J by 6 bases, with 7 bases left in between. CDR1 and CDR2 from the germline V gene are SGHRS and YFSETQ. The CDR3 runs to 13 residues. The CDR3 loop reads CASSLASPNEQFF. The DNA of the CDR3 is TGCGCCAGCAGCTTGGCTTCACCCAATGAGCAGTTCTTC. Supplemented by reference TRBV5-1 and TRBJ2-1, the full variable domain reads KAGVTQTPRYLIKTRGQQVTLSCSPISGHRSVSWYQQTPGQGLQFLFEYFSETQRNKGNFPGRFSGRQFSNSRSEMNVSTLELGDSALYLCASSLASPNEQFFGPGTRLTVL.

This clonotype was seen a single time. Germline and junction disagree at one end, which may indicate a read error. The chain uses TRBV27 and TRBJ2-7; maybe TRBD1 (6 bases). This CDR3 region has 15 residues. Germline lookup yields CDR1 MNHEY and CDR2 SMNVEV (reference sequence). The CDR3 DNA is TGTGGCAGCAGTTTTAGGCAGGGGATGACCTACGAGCAGTACTTC. Translation gives CGSSFRQGMTYEQYF.

This clonotype was counted at least ten times. The chain employs TRBV7-2 and TRBJ2-1, with 11 bases fitting TRBD2. The V segment lost 3 bases and the J segment 9 bases; nucleotides outside the gene matches: 7. The length of the CDR3 is 15 residues. Germline V gene data show CDR1 as SGHTA and CDR2 as FQGNSA. The CDR3 spells CASSLIAGGPPEQFF. As DNA, the CDR3 is TGTGCCAGCAGCTTGATAGCGGGAGGGCCCCCTGAGCAGTTCTTC.

The chain uses TRBV5-1 and TRBJ1-1; D perhaps matches TRBD1 (5 bases). V was cut by 0 bases and J by 5 bases, with 11 bases left in between. This CDR3 contains 14 residues. The germline V gene encodes CDR1 SGHRS and CDR2 YFSETQ. CDR3 loop: CASSLEQAKTEAFF. CDR3 sequence (DNA): TGCGCCAGCAGCTTGGAACAGGCTAAGACTGAAGCTTTCTTT.

This clonotype occurred many times. The chain employs TRBV19 and TRBJ2-1; 8 bases align to TRBD1. The germline CDR1 and CDR2 sequences are LNHDA and SQIVND (reference sequence). The junction had 5 bases not matched to a gene; V was cut back by 2 bases and J by 5 bases. There are 15 residues in the CDR3. The DNA of the CDR3 is TGTGCCAGTAGTATAATTTCGACAGGGGACAATGAGCAGTTCTTC. Translated: CASSIISTGDNEQFF.

This clonotype was recorded at least ten times. V is TRBV12-3 or TRBV12-4 and J is TRBJ2-1; 7 positions agree with TRBD1. The CDR3 is made up of 15 amino acids. V lost 2 bases and J lost 0; bases outside the gene matches: 1. The CDR3 loop is CASSLPGGSYNEQFF. For the CDR3, the DNA is TGTGCCAGCAGTTTACCAGGGGGCTCCTACAATGAGCAGTTCTTC.

This chain links TRBV27 with TRBJ2-5; D is unresolved. The CDR3 loop spans 12 amino acids. The germline V and J ends were trimmed by 5 bases and 5 bases, with 9 bases remaining between them. Per the germline V gene, CDR1 is MNHEY and CDR2 is SMNVEV (reference sequence). The CDR3, as DNA: TGTGCCAGCAGTCTTAATGCGGAGACCCAGTACTTC. It encodes CASSLNAETQYF.

This clonotype was seen repeatedly, ten times or more. V gene TRBV7-2 combines with J gene TRBJ1-5; D uncertain. The ends were cut back, 3 bases at V and 3 bases at J, with 12 bases in the middle. The germline CDR1 and CDR2 sequences are SGHTA and FQGNSA. CDR3 length: 15 residues. In DNA form, the CDR3 reads TGTGCCAGCAGCTTGGCGGGTCGTATCAATCAGCCCCAGCATTTT. Translation: CASSLAGRINQPQHF.

This clonotype was seen ten or more times. V usage is TRBV4-3 and J usage is TRBJ1-2; tentatively, D is TRBD1 (5 bases). V shed 4 bases and J shed 7 bases, with 19 bases lying between them. This CDR3 region has 15 residues. Germline loops: CDR1 LGHNA, CDR2 YSLEER. The CDR3 DNA is TGCGCCAGCAGCCCCGAGACTCGCCAGGGTGGTGGCTACACCTTC. Translated, it gives CASSPETRQGGGYTF.

This clonotype was detected a few times. This chain links TRBV20-1 with TRBJ2-7, with TRBD1 identical over 7 bases. The CDR3 is 12 residues long. Per the germline V gene, CDR1 is DFQATT and CDR2 is SNEGSKA (reference sequence). As DNA, the CDR3 is TGCAGCTCGGGGACAGCAAAATACGAGCAGTACTTC. Its translation is CSSGTAKYEQYF.

This clonotype was counted between two and nine times. V is TRBV7-3 and J is TRBJ2-1; 9 positions agree with TRBD2. The germline V gene has CDR1 SGHTA and CDR2 FQGTGA. Trimming took 5 bases from V and 10 from J; bases not matched to a gene: 15. This CDR3 spans 16 amino acids. The CDR3 coding sequence is TGTGCCAGCAGCCCAAGGCCTAGCGGGGTCGGAAGGGAGCAGTTCTTC. Translated, it gives CASSPRPSGVGREQFF.

This clonotype was counted ten times or more. The V call is TRBV7-6, the J call TRBJ2-5, with D tentatively TRBD1 (6 bases). Trimming cost V 5 bases and J 5 bases, with 15 bases left between them. The CDR3 covers 14 residues. The V gene's germline CDR1 is SGHVS and CDR2 FNYEAQ. The CDR3 spells CASSQNRDRETQYF. As DNA, the CDR3 is TGTGCCAGCAGCCAAAACAGGGATAGGGAGACCCAGTACTTC. The whole variable domain, filled in from reference TRBV7-6 and TRBJ2-5, reads GAGVSQSPRYKVTKRGQDVALRCDPISGHVSLYWYRQALGQGPEFLTYFNYEAQQDKSGLPNDRFSAERPEGSISTLTIQRTEQRDSAMYRCASSQNRDRETQYFGPGTRLLVL.

This clonotype has just one count. The rearrangement joins TRBV11-3 to TRBJ2-1; D unresolved. The CDR3 runs 12 residues. Germline loops: CDR1 SGHNT, CDR2 YENEEA. The V gene lost 4 bases and the J gene lost 6 bases, with 7 bases spanning the gap. CDR3 nucleotides: TGTGCCAGCAGCTCCGGGCTCAATGAGCAGTTCTTC. Protein sequence: CASSSGLNEQFF.

The chain carries TRBV6-6 and TRBJ2-6, with 8 bases identical to TRBD1. Germline values: CDR1 MNHNY, CDR2 SVGAGI (reference sequence). The V segment lost 4 bases and the J segment 0 bases; nucleotides outside the gene matches: 11. The CDR3 sequence is 19 residues long. The CDR3 DNA is TGTGCCAGCAGTTCTGGGACAGGCTTAATGGGCTCTGGGGCCAACGTCCTGACTTTC. Protein: CASSSGTGLMGSGANVLTF.

This CDR3 is CSARDALRYGYTF. DNA of the CDR3: TGCAGTGCTAGGGACGCCCTTCGCTATGGCTACACCTTC. The genes are TRBV20-1 and TRBJ1-2; D remains unclear. The germline CDR1 and CDR2 sequences are DFQATT and SNEGSKA (reference sequence). Trimming stripped 3 bases from V and 4 bases from J, with 12 bases between. This CDR3 has 13 residues.

A note on this clonotype: A much larger clone differs from this one at a single base, so this may be a read error. V gene TRBV12-3 or TRBV12-4 combines with J gene TRBJ1-2, with D hard to call. Trimming stripped 10 bases from V and 14 bases from J, with 29 bases between. The CDR3 covers 14 residues. CDR3 loop: CATLTSGMVSSRTF. CDR3 in DNA: TGTGCCACCCTGACATCCGGCATGGTATCGTCGAGGACCTTC.

J is TRBJ2-3 and V is TRBV30; D not resolved. V lost 3 bases and J 4 bases, leaving 20 bases between the germline ends. Germline V CDR1 and CDR2: GTSNPN, SVGIG (reference sequence). The CDR3 has 16 amino acids. The CDR3 region is CAWSAFSPVVPDTQYF. CDR3 in DNA: TGTGCCTGGAGCGCGTTTTCCCCGGTCGTTCCAGATACGCAGTATTTT.

This clonotype showed up just a few times. V and J are TRBV19 and TRBJ2-7, with 9 bases identical to TRBD2. The trim removed 2 bases at V and 4 bases at J, leaving 6 bases unmatched. Germline-derived CDR1 and CDR2 are LNHDA and SQIVND (reference sequence). This CDR3 region has 15 residues. This chain's CDR3 is CASSITAGGRYEQYF. As DNA, the CDR3 is TGTGCCAGTAGTATAACGGCGGGAGGGAGATACGAGCAGTACTTC.

This clonotype came up many times. The chain is built from TRBV29-1 and TRBJ1-1; possibly TRBD1 for D (5 bases). The CDR3 is 14 residues long. CDR1 is SQVTM and CDR2 is ANQGSEA in the germline V gene. V lost 5 bases and J 5 bases, leaving 18 bases between the germline ends. CDR3 sequence: CSVYPHGWGTEAFF. CDR3 DNA: TGCAGCGTTTATCCGCATGGTTGGGGGACTGAAGCTTTCTTT. The whole variable domain, filled in from reference TRBV29-1 and TRBJ1-1, reads SAVISQKPSRDICQRGTSLTIQCQVDSQVTMMFWYRQQPGQSLTLIATANQGSEATYESGFVIDKFPISRPNLTFSTLTVSNMSPEDSSIYLCSVYPHGWGTEAFFGQGTRLTVV.

The rearrangement links TRBV20-1 to TRBJ2-3; 13 bases are shared with TRBD2. The V segment lost 5 bases and the J segment 4 bases; nucleotides outside the gene matches: 9. The CDR3 extends over 16 amino acids. CDR1 is DFQATT and CDR2 is SNEGSKA in the germline V gene (reference sequence). CDR3 in amino acids: CSALTGLAGVSDTQYF. As DNA, the CDR3 is TGCAGTGCTCTGACTGGACTAGCGGGAGTCTCAGATACGCAGTATTTT.

There are many counts of this clonotype. The V and J genes are TRBV5-1 and TRBJ1-2; 7 positions match TRBD1. The CDR3 is 13 residues long. Unmatched junction bases numbered 0, after V lost 0 bases and J lost 4 bases. Germline V CDR1 and CDR2: SGHRS, YFSETQ. CDR3 DNA sequence: TGCGCCAGCAGCTTGGAGGGGGCCTATGGCTACACCTTC. It translates to CASSLEGAYGYTF.

The chain couples TRBV5-1 to TRBJ1-2, with a weak D call TRBD1 (6 bases). The germline gives CDR1 SGHRS, CDR2 YFSETQ. The germline V and J ends were trimmed by 0 bases and 8 bases, with 14 bases remaining between them. This CDR3 region has 14 residues. The CDR3 nucleotides are TGCGCCAGCAGCTTGGATTTGTCGGGGGGCGGCTACACCTTC. It codes for CASSLDLSGGGYTF.

This chain uses TRBV7-2 with TRBJ1-2; no clear D gene. Germline V lookup: CDR1 SGHTA, CDR2 FQGNSA. The CDR3 has 12 amino acids. Trimming took off 0 bases at V and 4 bases at J, with 3 bases between the two ends. The CDR3, as DNA: TGTGCCAGCAGCTTAGCGCTCTATGGCTACACCTTC. It encodes CASSLALYGYTF. Variable domain in full (rest from reference TRBV7-2 and TRBJ1-2): GAGVSQSPSNKVTEKGKDVELRCDPISGHTALYWYRQSLGQGLEFLIYFQGNSAPDKSGLPSDRFSAERTGGSVSTLTIQRTQQEDSAVYLCASSLALYGYTFGSGTRLTVV.